The 3 T cell receptor beta chains reported below all come from one sample, sequenced in a study of vaccination effects on CD4 cells after COVID-19 (dated by TCRdb to between 2022 and 2023). Their recognized antigens are unknown. The ViraFEST assay stimulated PBMC with viral peptide pools and then used TCR sequencing to identify antigen-specific CD4+ T cell clonotypes by expansion. After less than eleven days of culture, CD4+ T cells were isolated with the EasySep CD4+ T cell isolation kit. Library generation was performed with the immunoSEQ multiplex PCR assay. In TCRdb, the immuneACCESS table is reduced to in-frame sequences with V and J assigned. These tables do not hold every clone; where another copy was compared, an unresolved V gene accounts for under half, and the others remain unexplained. Counted in this sample were around 83,000 clones; approximately 74% of them appeared once. The ten largest make up 1.5% to 2% of the sample.

Sequencing used CD4+ T cells from PBMCs cultured with HCoV-229E spike peptides, obtained before COVID-19 vaccination. The sample's cell subset or site label, in plain terms: HCoV-229E spike overlapping peptide pool stimulation. The receptors were sampled from a human donor who received a COVID-19 vaccine.

V usage is TRBV10-2 and J usage is TRBJ1-1; possibly TRBD1 for D (5 bases). This CDR3 region has 14 residues. Per the germline V gene, CDR1 is WSHSY and CDR2 is SAAADI. Between the trimmed V and J ends, which lost 6 bases and 1 base, there was a span of 12 bases. In DNA form, the CDR3 reads TGCGCCAGCAGCCGGGACCCAAGGAACACTGAAGCTTTCTTT. This sequence encodes CASSRDPRNTEAFF.

This clone was counted a few times. J is TRBJ1-1 and V is TRBV5-1; tentative D call: TRBD1 (5 bases). V was shortened by 0 bases and J by 4 bases, with 13 bases between the two germline ends. Germline values: CDR1 SGHRS, CDR2 YFSETQ. CDR3 length equals 15 residues. CDR3 amino acids: CASSLAGGGGTEAFF. CDR3 in DNA: TGCGCCAGCAGCTTGGCTGGGGGAGGCGGCACTGAAGCTTTCTTT.

This clone was observed once. This chain links TRBV3-1 (or the pseudogene TRBV3-2) with TRBJ2-3, with 9 bases identical to TRBD2. Germline trimming cut 8 bases from V and 0 bases from J; bases unmatched to any gene: 21. Germline CDR1 reads LGHDT; CDR2 reads YNNKEL (reference sequence). CDR3 length equals 20 residues. In nucleotides, the CDR3 is TGTGCCAGCGTCTCGAGGGGTAGCGGGGGCCTAGAGTCTAGCACAGATACGCAGTATTTT. This encodes CASVSRGSGGLESSTDTQYF.